Listed here are 26 T cell receptor beta chains from one sample, sequenced in a study of OX40 agonist ivuxolimab in advanced cancers. TCRdb's copy holds only in-frame clones and misses some; the assay was immunoSEQ multiplex PCR. Here the sample spans about 91,000 clones, around 85% being singletons. Sequencing used CD4+ or CD8+ T cells sorted from blood, obtained in a trial of the OX40 agonist ivuxolimab. The receptors stem from an adult with an advanced solid tumor such as melanoma, head and neck, liver or kidney cancer.

The chain employs TRBV2 and TRBJ1-2, with 8 bases identical to TRBD1. There are 14 residues in the CDR3. J was trimmed by 8 bases and V by 5 bases; bases with no gene match: 10. The germline V gene encodes CDR1 SNHLY and CDR2 FYNNEI. The CDR3 sequence: CASSPFQGAQGYTF. The CDR3 DNA follows: TGTGCCAGCAGTCCTTTCCAGGGGGCTCAGGGCTACACCTTC.

The rearrangement links TRBV5-1 to TRBJ2-5; TRBD1 matches 8 bases. Germline V gene lookup returns CDR1 SGHRS and CDR2 YFSETQ. The CDR3 length is 14 residues. V lost 5 bases to trimming and J lost 5 bases; unmatched junction nucleotides: 8. CDR3: CASREGTGRETQYF. The CDR3, as DNA: TGCGCCAGCAGAGAGGGGACAGGTCGGGAGACCCAGTACTTC.

J is TRBJ1-2 and V is TRBV5-8; D is unclear. Trimming took off 3 bases at V and 4 bases at J, with 19 bases between the two ends. Germline values: CDR1 SGHTS, CDR2 YDEGEE. This CDR3 comprises 16 residues. CDR3 DNA: TGTGCCAGCAGCTCTACACTGGGCCGGGGAATCTATGGCTACACCTTC. This sequence encodes CASSSTLGRGIYGYTF.

This clone has just one count. The V gene is TRBV4-2, the J gene TRBJ2-3; the D gene is possibly TRBD2 (6 bases). The CDR3 length is 15 residues. Germline V gene lookup returns CDR1 LGHNA and CDR2 YNFKEQ. V was shortened by 1 base and J by 2 bases, with 10 bases between the two germline ends. This CDR3 is CASSQGGDNTDTQYF. CDR3 DNA: TGTGCCAGCAGCCAAGGCGGGGATAACACAGATACGCAGTATTTT.

The V and J genes are TRBV18 and TRBJ1-1; D unclear. The CDR3 is made up of 15 amino acids. Germline V gene data show CDR1 as KGHSH and CDR2 as LQKENI. V was pared by 3 bases and J by 1 base, with 12 bases between. DNA of the CDR3: TGTGCCAGCTCACCTTCGTCGACAACGAACACTGAAGCTTTCTTT. Translated, it gives CASSPSSTTNTEAFF.

This clone was detected only once. The gene calls are TRBV4-2 and TRBJ2-5; 14 bases fit TRBD2. The J call may be in error: the DNA end matches TRBJ2-7 better. Germline lookup yields CDR1 LGHNA and CDR2 YNFKEQ. The CDR3 length is 15 residues. CDR3 DNA sequence: TGTGCCAGCAGCCAGACTAGCGGGGGGGCCTACGAGCAGTACTTC. Translating gives CASSQTSGGAYEQYF.

The rearrangement joins TRBV11-2 to TRBJ1-4; D possibly corresponds to TRBD1 (6 bases). CDR1 is SGHAT, CDR2 FQNNGV, per germline. The CDR3 loop spans 12 amino acids. V lost 7 bases and J lost 7, with 10 bases in between. This CDR3 reads CASTRGSEKLFF. DNA for the CDR3: TGTGCCAGCACAAGGGGGAGTGAAAAACTGTTTTTT.

The V and J genes are TRBV7-8 and TRBJ2-1, with D perhaps TRBD2 (6 bases). The CDR3 is 15 residues long. V was shortened by 5 bases and J by 1 base, with 12 bases between the two germline ends. CDR1 is SGHVS and CDR2 is FQNEAQ in the germline V gene. CDR3: CASSPWGVSYNEQFF. CDR3 bases: TGTGCCAGCAGCCCGTGGGGGGTTTCCTACAATGAGCAGTTCTTC.

V and J are TRBV5-4 and TRBJ1-4; D is ambiguous. V was cut by 2 bases and J by 2 bases, with 10 bases left in between. The CDR3 loop spans 15 amino acids. The germline V gene has CDR1 SGHNT and CDR2 YYREEE (reference sequence). The CDR3 reads CASSFQPSTNEKLFF. DNA of the CDR3: TGTGCCAGCAGCTTCCAACCCAGTACTAATGAAAAACTGTTTTTT. The full variable domain, its missing parts supplied by reference TRBV5-4 and TRBJ1-4, is ETGVTQSPTHLIKTRGQQVTLRCSSQSGHNTVSWYQQALGQGPQFIFQYYREEENGRGNFPPRFSGLQFPNYSSELNVNALELDDSALYLCASSFQPSTNEKLFFGSGTQLSVL.

The rearrangement uses TRBV6-5 and TRBJ1-2, with a tentative D call TRBD1 (6 bases). The germline CDR1 and CDR2 sequences are MNHEY and SVGAGI. V lost 0 bases to trimming and J lost 4 bases, with 9 bases between them. The CDR3 consists of 14 residues. The CDR3: CASSYSGARYGYTF. In DNA, the CDR3 is TGTGCCAGCAGTTACTCGGGGGCCCGCTATGGCTACACCTTC.

The V gene is TRBV7-2, the J gene TRBJ2-7; possibly TRBD2 for D (5 bases). The germline V gene has CDR1 SGHTA and CDR2 FQGNSA. Trimming left V 3 bases short and J 6 bases short, with 9 bases between. CDR3 length: 12 residues. The CDR3 DNA reads as TGTGCCAGCAGCTTTTGGGGAGCCGAGCAGTACTTC. It encodes CASSFWGAEQYF. The complete variable domain, with remaining parts taken from reference TRBV7-2 and TRBJ2-7, reads GAGVSQSPSNKVTEKGKDVELRCDPISGHTALYWYRQSLGQGLEFLIYFQGNSAPDKSGLPSDRFSAERTGGSVSTLTIQRTQQEDSAVYLCASSFWGAEQYFGPGTRLTVT.

This rearrangement joins TRBV7-3 to TRBJ2-2; no reliable D call. This CDR3 comprises 13 residues. Per the germline V gene, CDR1 is SGHTA and CDR2 is FQGTGA. Trimming took 1 base from V and 7 from J, leaving 7 bases between them. CDR3 amino acids: CASSLSLSGELFF. The CDR3 DNA follows: TGTGCCAGCAGCTTAAGTCTCAGCGGGGAGCTGTTTTTT.

The chain employs TRBV28 and TRBJ2-7; no firm D call. V lost 7 bases to trimming and J lost 2 bases, with 21 bases between them. Germline assignment: CDR1 MDHEN and CDR2 SYDVKM. CDR3 size: 16 residues. The CDR3 region has the DNA TGTGCCAGCACCCCTAGGTTCGGACGTGGGGCCTACGAGCAGTACTTC. It codes for CASTPRFGRGAYEQYF.

The CDR3 bases are TGTGCCAGCAGCTTGGCCCCTCCGGGGGGGGCATTGCAGAATGAGCAGTTCTTC. Translating it yields CASSLAPPGGALQNEQFF. The chain carries TRBV5-4 and TRBJ2-1, with 8 bases lining up with TRBD2. With V trimmed by 0 bases and J by 7 bases, 15 bases remained unmatched. The CDR3 spans 18 residues. The germline V gene encodes CDR1 SGHNT and CDR2 YYREEE (reference sequence).

The chain uses TRBV29-1 and TRBJ1-1; D gene ambiguous. Trimming took off 7 bases at V and 4 bases at J, with 7 bases between the two ends. From germline, CDR1 is SQVTM and CDR2 ANQGSEA. This CDR3 spans 10 amino acids. The CDR3 DNA reads as TGCAGCGGTGCGATCACTGAAGCTTTCTTT. Its translation is CSGAITEAFF.

The chain is built from TRBV7-9 and TRBJ2-1, with D possibly being TRBD1 or TRBD2 (5 bases each). This CDR3 is 13 amino acids long. V lost 5 bases and J lost 15, with 20 bases in between. CDR1 and CDR2 (germline): SEHNR, FQNEAQ (reference sequence). CDR3 in amino acids: CASSPAGTGWGFF. In DNA, the CDR3 is TGTGCCAGCAGCCCCGCCGGGACCGGTTGGGGGTTCTTC.

J is TRBJ1-4 and V is TRBV5-1, with D unclear. From germline, CDR1 is SGHRS and CDR2 YFSETQ. V was clipped by 4 bases and J by 5 bases, with 9 bases between them. The CDR3 contains 13 residues. The CDR3 spells CASSPPLNEKLFF. The DNA of the CDR3 is TGCGCCAGCAGCCCCCCCCTCAATGAAAAACTGTTTTTT.

The chain is built from TRBV2 and TRBJ1-3; 10 nucleotides align to TRBD1. Unmatched junction bases numbered 5, after V lost 6 bases and J lost 0 bases. Germline V CDR1 and CDR2: SNHLY, FYNNEI. The CDR3 is 16 residues long. The CDR3 DNA reads TGTGCCAGCAGGCGACAGGGGGCAAGCTCTGGAAACACCATATATTTT. Translated, it gives CASRRQGASSGNTIYF.

This rearrangement joins TRBV5-1 to TRBJ1-3, with a weak D call TRBD1 (6 bases). Germline V lookup: CDR1 SGHRS, CDR2 YFSETQ. V dropped 0 bases and J dropped 4 bases, with 11 bases sitting between them. The CDR3 is 15 amino acids. DNA for the CDR3: TGCGCCAGCAGCTTGGTTCCGGGGACAGGAAACACCATATATTTT. It encodes CASSLVPGTGNTIYF. Full variable domain (remainder filled in from reference TRBV5-1 and TRBJ1-3): KAGVTQTPRYLIKTRGQQVTLSCSPISGHRSVSWYQQTPGQGLQFLFEYFSETQRNKGNFPGRFSGRQFSNSRSEMNVSTLELGDSALYLCASSLVPGTGNTIYFGEGSWLTVV.

This clone was observed a handful of times. The chain links TRBV19 to TRBJ1-6; D uncertain. The V end was cut by 5 bases, the J end by 10 bases, with 15 bases between. CDR1 and CDR2 from the germline V gene are LNHDA and SQIVND (reference sequence). The CDR3 loop spans 14 amino acids. CDR3 sequence reads: CASSLPPAESPLHF. The CDR3 nucleotides are TGTGCCAGTAGTTTGCCTCCCGCTGAATCACCCCTCCACTTT.

Note on this clone: Additional DNA sequences in this sample encode the identical CDR3. The rearrangement links TRBV7-3 to TRBJ2-3; no clear D gene. Trimming removed 0 bases from V and 0 bases from J, with 7 bases in between. Germline V gene data show CDR1 as SGHTA and CDR2 as FQGTGA. This CDR3 is built from 15 residues. For the CDR3, the DNA is TGTGCCAGCAGCTTAACTCATGGGAGCACAGATACGCAGTATTTT. It yields the protein CASSLTHGSTDTQYF.

This clone was seen only once. V gene TRBV5-1 combines with J gene TRBJ1-6; TRBD1 matches 7 bases. The CDR3 is 14 residues long. Germline V CDR1 and CDR2: SGHRS, YFSETQ. With V trimmed by 0 bases and J by 13 bases, 7 bases remained unmatched. The CDR3, as DNA: TGCGCCAGCAGCTTGGGACAGGGAGAGATTCCCCTCCACTTT. Its protein is CASSLGQGEIPLHF.

The V gene is TRBV7-2, the J gene TRBJ2-7; D ambiguous. The CDR3 runs to 17 residues. V dropped 1 base and J dropped 0 bases, with 16 bases sitting between them. Germline lookup yields CDR1 SGHTA and CDR2 FQGNSA. The chain's CDR3 is CASSLGGSLSDSYEQYF. The CDR3 DNA follows: TGTGCCAGCAGCTTAGGGGGTTCGTTGAGCGACTCCTACGAGCAGTACTTC.

The chain links TRBV7-3 to TRBJ2-3; D not resolved. This CDR3 has 13 amino acids. Germline V CDR1 and CDR2: SGHTA, FQGTGA. V shed 2 bases and J shed 2 bases, with 5 bases lying between them. CDR3 sequence: CASSLGVTDTQYF. For the CDR3, the DNA is TGTGCCAGCAGCTTAGGGGTCACAGATACGCAGTATTTT.

The chain combines TRBV6-4 with TRBJ2-2; TRBD2 matches at 13 bases. Looked up from germline, CDR1 is MRHNA and CDR2 is SNTAGT. The trim removed 6 bases at V and 6 bases at J, leaving 4 bases unmatched. This CDR3 has 15 residues. CDR3 loop: CASSDGLAGAGELFF. DNA of the CDR3: TGTGCCAGCAGCGATGGACTAGCGGGGGCCGGGGAGCTGTTTTTT.

The CDR3 region is CASSLGLSGLKTQYF. In nucleotides, the CDR3 is TGTGCCAGCAGCTTGGGCCTTAGCGGGTTAAAGACCCAGTACTTC. The chain combines TRBV5-6 with TRBJ2-5, with 7 bases identical to TRBD2. V lost 0 bases and J lost 6; bases outside the gene matches: 8. The CDR3 is 15 amino acids. In germline, CDR1 is SGHDT, CDR2 YYEEEE.